What follows is one TCR beta chain and its context. Its specificity is not known. Read coverage stops 3 residues before the CDR3 terminus; the germline J gene supplies the remainder. The CDR3 has 15 amino acids. The ends lost 3 bases at V and 7 bases at J; junction bases unmatched: 9. The germline V gene encodes CDR1 SGDLS and CDR2 YYNGEE. These data come from a study of Tregs in tolerant kidney transplant recipients. Study observations and caveats: The small number of patients limits these findings pending further validation. Changing PCR primers prevented nucleotide comparison between some patients' samples.

Mixed chimerism was transient after nonmyeloablative marrow transplants from related graft donors. Some clones are missing from TCRdb's copy, which holds only in-frame ones; the method was immunoSEQ multiplex PCR. Its table records about 15,000 clones. The sequence derives from a human patient who received a combined kidney and bone marrow transplant. The graft donor may have contributed some T cells. The chain combines TRBV9 with TRBJ1-4; the match to TRBD1 covers 7 bases. Specimen: CD4+ T cells from blood (PBMCs), collected 12 months after the transplant. CDR3 sequence reads: CASSGEGGLGEKLFF. The sequenced CDR3 bases are TGTGCCAGCAGCGGTGAAGGGGGCTTAGGTGAAAAA. The whole variable domain, remainder taken from reference TRBV9 and TRBJ1-4, is DSGVTQTPKHLITATGQRVTLRCSPRSGDLSVYWYQQSLDQGLQFLIQYYNGEERAKGNILERFSAQQFPDLHSELNLSSLELGDSALYFCASSGEGGLGEKLFFGSGTQLSVL.